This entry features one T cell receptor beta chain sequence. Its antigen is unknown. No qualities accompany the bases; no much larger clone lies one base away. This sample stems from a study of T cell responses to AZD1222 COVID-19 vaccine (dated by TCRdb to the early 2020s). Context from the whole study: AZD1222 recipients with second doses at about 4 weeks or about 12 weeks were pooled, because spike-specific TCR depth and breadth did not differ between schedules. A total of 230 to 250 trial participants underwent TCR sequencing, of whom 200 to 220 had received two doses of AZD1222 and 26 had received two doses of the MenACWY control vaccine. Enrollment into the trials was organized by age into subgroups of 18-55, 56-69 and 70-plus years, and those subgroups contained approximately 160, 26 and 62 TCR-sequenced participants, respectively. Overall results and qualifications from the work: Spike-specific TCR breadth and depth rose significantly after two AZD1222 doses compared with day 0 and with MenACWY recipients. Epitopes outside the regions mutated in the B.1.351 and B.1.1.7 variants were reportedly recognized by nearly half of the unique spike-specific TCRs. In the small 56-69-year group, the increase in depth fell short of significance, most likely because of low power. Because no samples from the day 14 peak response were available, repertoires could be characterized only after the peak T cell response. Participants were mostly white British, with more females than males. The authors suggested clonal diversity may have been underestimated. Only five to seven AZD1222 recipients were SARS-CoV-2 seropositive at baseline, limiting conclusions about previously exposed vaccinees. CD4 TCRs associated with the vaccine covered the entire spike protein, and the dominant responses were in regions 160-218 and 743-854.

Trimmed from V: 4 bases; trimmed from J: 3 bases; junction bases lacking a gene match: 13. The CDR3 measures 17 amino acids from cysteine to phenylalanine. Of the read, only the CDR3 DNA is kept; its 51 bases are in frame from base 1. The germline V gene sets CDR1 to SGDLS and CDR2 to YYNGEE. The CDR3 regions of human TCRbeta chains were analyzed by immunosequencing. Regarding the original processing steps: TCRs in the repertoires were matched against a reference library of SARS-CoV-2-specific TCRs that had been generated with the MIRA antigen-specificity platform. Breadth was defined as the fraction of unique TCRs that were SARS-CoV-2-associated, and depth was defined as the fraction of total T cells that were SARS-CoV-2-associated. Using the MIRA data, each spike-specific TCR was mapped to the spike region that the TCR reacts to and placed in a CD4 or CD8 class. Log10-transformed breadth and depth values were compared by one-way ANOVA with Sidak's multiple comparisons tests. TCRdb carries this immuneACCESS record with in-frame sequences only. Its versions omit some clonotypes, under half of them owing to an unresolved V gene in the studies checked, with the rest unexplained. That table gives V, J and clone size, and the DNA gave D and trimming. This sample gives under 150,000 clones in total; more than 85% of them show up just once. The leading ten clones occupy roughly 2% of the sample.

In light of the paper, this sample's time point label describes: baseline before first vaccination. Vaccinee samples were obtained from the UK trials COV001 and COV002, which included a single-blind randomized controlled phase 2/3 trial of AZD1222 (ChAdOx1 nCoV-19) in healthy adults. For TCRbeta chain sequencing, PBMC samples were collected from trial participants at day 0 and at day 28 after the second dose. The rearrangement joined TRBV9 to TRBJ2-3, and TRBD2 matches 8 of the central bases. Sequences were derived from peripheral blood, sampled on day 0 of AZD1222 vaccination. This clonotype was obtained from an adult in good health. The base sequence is TGTGCCAGCAGCATCGCGGAGGGAGCGGGGGCAACAGATACGCAGTATTTT. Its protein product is CASSIAEGAGATDTQYF.